The rows below give T cell receptor beta chains drawn from one sample of a study of blood T cell repertoires in COVID-19. Sequencing used immunoSEQ multiplex PCR; TCRdb keeps in-frame clones, though not all of them. The sample carries under 400,000 clones, about 86% recorded once. Input material: PBMCs or T cells enriched from blood (not recorded which). The receptors stem from a woman aged 35 to 49 with acute COVID-19. CDR3s include the opening cysteine and the closing phenylalanine or tryptophan. Each record gives: V gene, J gene, clone size, D gene, CDR3 protein, CDR3 DNA. A D gene is named only where the DNA matches it firmly. Clone size is given for some rows only: seen once, a few or many times, or a class if the clone is expanded.

TRBV19	TRBJ1-3	.	.	CASGSGRLSGNTIYF	TGTGCCAGTGGAAGCGGACGGCTCTCTGGAAACACCATATATTTT
TRBV5-1	TRBJ1-1	.	.	CASSLAGQRNTEAFF	TGCGCCAGCAGCTTGGCCGGACAGCGGAACACTGAAGCTTTCTTT
TRBV28	TRBJ2-3	.	TRBD2	CASSLWTSGSTDTQYF	TGTGCCAGCAGTCTATGGACTAGCGGGAGCACAGATACGCAGTATTTT
TRBV6-1	TRBJ2-5	once	.	CASSEQADQETQYF	TGTGCCAGCAGTGAGCAGGCAGATCAAGAGACCCAGTACTTC
TRBV7-8	TRBJ2-5	.	TRBD2	CASSLGGGQETQYF	TGTGCCAGCAGTCTCGGGGGGGGACAAGAGACCCAGTACTTC
TRBV27	TRBJ2-7	.	.	CASSFRTTPYEQYF	TGTGCCAGCAGTTTCAGGACTACTCCCTACGAGCAGTACTTC
TRBV3-1/TRBV3-2	TRBJ1-6	.	TRBD1	CASSPVITGGRNNSPLHF	TGTGCCAGCAGCCCCGTGATTACAGGGGGAAGGAATAATTCACCCCTCCACTTT
TRBV7-2	TRBJ2-2	few	.	CASSSPTGRSNTGELFF	TGTGCCAGCAGCTCCCCCACGGGAAGGAGTAACACCGGGGAGCTGTTTTTT
TRBV5-8	TRBJ1-1	many	.	CASSLGSGINLGNTEAFF	TGTGCCAGCAGCTTGGGATCAGGAATCAACCTGGGGAACACTGAAGCTTTCTTT
TRBV11-2	TRBJ2-6	.	TRBD1	CASSLGTGVGANVLTF	TGTGCCAGCAGCTTAGGGACAGGGGTAGGGGCCAACGTCCTGACTTTC
TRBV9	TRBJ2-1	.	TRBD2	CASSVGLTSGSPGINEQFF	TGTGCCAGCAGCGTAGGTCTGACTAGCGGGAGTCCCGGTATCAATGAGCAGTTCTTC
TRBV9	TRBJ2-5	.	TRBD2	CASSDGTNGGETQYF	TGTGCCAGCAGCGATGGGACTAACGGGGGGGAGACCCAGTACTTC
TRBV19	TRBJ2-6	.	.	CASLKSSGANVLTF	TGTGCCAGCTTAAAGAGCTCTGGGGCCAACGTCCTGACTTTC
TRBV4-2	TRBJ1-1	.	.	CASSQVAGEAFF	TGTGCCAGCAGCCAGGTTGCCGGTGAAGCTTTCTTT
TRBV27	TRBJ2-7	.	TRBD2	CASVPQLAGLGEQYF	TGTGCCAGCGTTCCACAACTAGCGGGACTGGGAGAGCAGTACTTC
TRBV2	TRBJ1-2	.	.	CASSEGQNYGYTF	TGTGCCAGCAGTGAAGGACAGAACTATGGCTACACCTTC
TRBV28	TRBJ2-3	.	TRBD2	CASSLGTSGFTDTQYF	TGTGCCAGCAGTCTTGGGACTAGCGGGTTCACAGATACGCAGTATTTT
TRBV5-4	TRBJ2-3	few	.	CASSLERTDTQYF	TGTGCCAGCAGCTTGGAGAGGACAGATACGCAGTATTTT
TRBV19	TRBJ1-1	.	.	CASSISGRGSEAFF	TGTGCCAGTAGTATAAGCGGCAGGGGAAGTGAAGCTTTCTTT
TRBV5-4	TRBJ2-3	.	TRBD2	CASSSGLAGGDTQYF	TGTGCCAGCAGCTCGGGACTAGCGGGGGGGGATACGCAGTATTTT
TRBV7-3	TRBJ2-1	.	.	CASSSRANNEQFF	TGTGCCAGCAGCTCTCGAGCGAACAATGAGCAGTTCTTC
TRBV7-2	TRBJ1-4	.	.	CASSPAGSNEKLFF	TGTGCCAGCAGCCCCGCGGGTTCTAATGAAAAACTGTTTTTT
TRBV7-2	TRBJ1-3	few	TRBD1	CASSRTGNGNTIYF	TGTGCCAGCAGCCGGACAGGGAACGGAAACACCATATATTTT
TRBV7-3	TRBJ2-5	.	TRBD2	CASSPTGLGETQYF	TGTGCCAGCAGCCCGACCGGACTAGGAGAGACCCAGTACTTC
TRBV28	TRBJ1-2	.	TRBD1	CASIARDRHNNGYTF	TGTGCCAGCATCGCGCGGGACAGGCACAATAATGGCTACACCTTC
TRBV4-3	TRBJ2-1	.	.	CASSQASGPYNEQFF	TGCGCCAGCAGCCAAGCGAGCGGGCCCTACAATGAGCAGTTCTTC
TRBV27	TRBJ2-7	.	.	CASRPAGINEQYF	TGTGCCAGCCGTCCGGCAGGGATTAATGAGCAGTACTTC
TRBV9	TRBJ1-1	.	TRBD1	CASSGPGTGNTEAFF	TGTGCCAGCAGCGGGCCCGGGACAGGGAACACTGAAGCTTTCTTT
TRBV6-2/TRBV6-3	TRBJ2-5	.	.	CASSDSAQETQYF	TGTGCCAGCAGCGACAGCGCGCAAGAGACCCAGTACTTC
TRBV18	TRBJ2-3	.	.	CASSPEISGHTDTQYF	TGTGCCAGCTCACCAGAAATTAGCGGACACACAGATACGCAGTATTTT
TRBV3-1/TRBV3-2	TRBJ2-1	.	TRBD2	CASSRSGTSGGGEQFF	TGTGCCAGCAGCCGATCCGGGACTAGCGGTGGTGGAGAGCAGTTCTTC
TRBV6-2/TRBV6-3	TRBJ2-7	.	TRBD1	CASSFPLTGMYEQYF	TGTGCCAGCAGTTTCCCCCTGACAGGGATGTACGAGCAGTACTTC
TRBV7-2	TRBJ1-2	once	TRBD1	CASSKKTGFYGYTF	TGTGCCAGCAGCAAGAAGACAGGGTTCTATGGCTACACCTTC
TRBV28	TRBJ2-3	.	TRBD2	CASSSRGTRPLDTQYF	TGTGCCAGCAGTTCCCGCGGGACTAGACCTCTAGATACGCAGTATTTT
TRBV27	TRBJ1-3	.	TRBD1	CASRTGGTSGNTIYF	TGTGCCAGCCGGACAGGGGGAACCTCTGGAAACACCATATATTTT
TRBV28	TRBJ1-6	.	TRBD1	CASSLDRGRNSPLHF	TGTGCCAGCAGTTTGGACAGGGGCCGGAATTCACCCCTCCACTTT
TRBV5-1	TRBJ2-5	once	.	CASSLDSKQETQYF	TGCGCCAGCAGCCTGGACAGTAAACAAGAGACCCAGTACTTC
TRBV7-2	TRBJ1-5	.	.	CASSSHQGIGQPQHF	TGTGCCAGCAGCTCGCACCAGGGGATTGGTCAGCCCCAGCATTTT
TRBV5-4	TRBJ2-7	.	.	CASSLGQNPYEQYF	TGTGCCAGCAGCTTGGGACAGAACCCCTACGAGCAGTACTTC
TRBV27	TRBJ2-7	once	TRBD1	CASSPGQGKYKQYF	TGTGCCAGCAGTCCGGGACAGGGGAAATACAAGCAGTACTTC
TRBV6-5	TRBJ2-7	once	.	CASNTEHYEQYF	TGTGCCAGCAACACAGAACACTACGAGCAGTACTTC
TRBV7-8	TRBJ1-2	.	TRBD1	CASSLVGTGVGYGYTF	TGTGCCAGCAGCTTAGTCGGGACAGGGGTGGGCTATGGCTACACCTTC
TRBV6-6	TRBJ2-1	.	TRBD2	CASIRTSGVNNEQFF	TGTGCCAGCATCCGAACTAGCGGGGTTAACAATGAGCAGTTCTTC
TRBV12-3/TRBV12-4	TRBJ1-1	once	.	CASSLRNEAFF	TGTGCCAGCAGTTTGAGGAATGAAGCTTTCTTT
TRBV7-2	TRBJ1-5	.	.	CASSFRERNQPQHF	TGTGCCAGCAGCTTCCGGGAACGCAATCAGCCCCAGCATTTT
TRBV4-1	TRBJ2-2	few	TRBD2	CASSQIRTGGGAERTGELFF	TGCGCCAGCAGCCAAATCCGGACTGGCGGGGGGGCGGAGCGCACCGGGGAGCTGTTTTTT
TRBV5-5	TRBJ2-7	once	TRBD1	CASSLAQGNYEQYF	TGTGCCAGCAGCTTGGCACAGGGGAACTACGAGCAGTACTTC
TRBV18	TRBJ2-3	.	TRBD2	CASSPGLAEDTQYF	TGTGCCAGCTCACCGGGACTAGCGGAAGATACGCAGTATTTT
TRBV10-3	TRBJ2-3	.	TRBD2	CATVNRGGTTDTQYF	TGTGCCACCGTGAATCGGGGGGGGACGACAGATACGCAGTATTTT
TRBV3-1/TRBV3-2	TRBJ2-3	.	TRBD2	CASSLASSGPVADTQYF	TGTGCCAGCAGCCTCGCATCTAGCGGCCCCGTCGCAGATACGCAGTATTTT
TRBV6-6	TRBJ2-7	.	.	CASSPLSEQYF	TGTGCCAGCAGCCCCCTGAGCGAGCAGTACTTC
TRBV27	TRBJ1-2	.	.	CASSSRGTNYGYTF	TGTGCCAGCAGTTCCAGGGGAACCAACTATGGCTACACCTTC
TRBV7-2	TRBJ2-7	.	TRBD2	CASSLGAPSGSYEQYF	TGTGCCAGCAGCTTAGGTGCGCCTAGCGGTTCCTACGAGCAGTACTTC
TRBV28	TRBJ2-2	.	TRBD1	CASSSGQGGLVVTGELFF	TGTGCCAGCAGTTCCGGACAGGGGGGCCTCGTCGTTACCGGGGAGCTGTTTTTT
TRBV7-9	TRBJ2-7	few	TRBD2	CASSPGLAGVYEQYF	TGTGCCAGCAGCCCGGGACTAGCGGGCGTCTACGAGCAGTACTTC
TRBV6-5	TRBJ2-3	.	TRBD2	CASGGGSTDTQYF	TGTGCCAGCGGGGGGGGGAGCACAGATACGCAGTATTTT
TRBV5-4	TRBJ1-1	.	.	CASRLGQSGEAFF	TGTGCCAGCAGACTGGGACAAAGCGGAGAAGCTTTCTTT
TRBV7-9	TRBJ2-5	.	.	CASSFFGMYSKETQYF	TGTGCCAGCAGCTTTTTTGGAATGTACAGTAAAGAGACCCAGTACTTC
TRBV6-2/TRBV6-3	TRBJ2-3	.	.	CASSLTYRGSSADTQYF	TGTGCCAGCAGTTTAACTTATCGGGGGAGCTCTGCAGATACGCAGTATTTT